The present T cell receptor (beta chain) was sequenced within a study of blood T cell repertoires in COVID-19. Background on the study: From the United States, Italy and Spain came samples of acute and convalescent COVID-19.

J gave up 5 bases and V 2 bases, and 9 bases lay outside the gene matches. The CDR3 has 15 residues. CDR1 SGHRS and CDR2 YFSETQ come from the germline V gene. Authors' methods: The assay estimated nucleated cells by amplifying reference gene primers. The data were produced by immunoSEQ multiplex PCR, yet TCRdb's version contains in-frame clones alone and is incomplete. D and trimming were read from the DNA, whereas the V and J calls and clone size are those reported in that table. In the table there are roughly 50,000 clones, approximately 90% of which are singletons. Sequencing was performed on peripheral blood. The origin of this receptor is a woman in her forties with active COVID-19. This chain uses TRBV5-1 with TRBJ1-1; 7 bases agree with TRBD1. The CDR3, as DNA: TGCGCCAGCAGCTTCTCGGCAGGGGGTGGTACTGAAGCTTTCTTT. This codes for CASSFSAGGGTEAFF.